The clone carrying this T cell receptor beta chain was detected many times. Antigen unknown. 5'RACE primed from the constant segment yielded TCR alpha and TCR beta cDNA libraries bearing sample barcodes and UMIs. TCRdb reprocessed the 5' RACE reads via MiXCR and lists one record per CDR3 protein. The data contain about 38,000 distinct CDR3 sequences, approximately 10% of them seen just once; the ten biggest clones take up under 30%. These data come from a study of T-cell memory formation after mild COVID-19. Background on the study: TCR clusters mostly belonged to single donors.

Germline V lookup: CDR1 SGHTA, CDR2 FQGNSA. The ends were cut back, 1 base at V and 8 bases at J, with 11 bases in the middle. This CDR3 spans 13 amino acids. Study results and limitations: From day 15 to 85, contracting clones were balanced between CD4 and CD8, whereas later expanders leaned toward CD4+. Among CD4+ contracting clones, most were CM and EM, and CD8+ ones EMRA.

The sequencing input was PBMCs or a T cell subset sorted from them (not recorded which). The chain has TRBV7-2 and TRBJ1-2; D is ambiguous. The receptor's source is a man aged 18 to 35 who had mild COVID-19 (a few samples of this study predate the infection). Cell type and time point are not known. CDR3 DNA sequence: TGTGCCAGCAGCTTAGGGGAGGGAAGAGGCTACACCTTC. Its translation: CASSLGEGRGYTF.